Each of the 29 T cell receptor beta chains below was sequenced from the same sample in a study of siplizumab effects on memory and regulatory T cells (dated by TCRdb to between 2018 and 2021). Preparation of the library involved the immunoSEQ multiplex PCR assay. The immuneACCESS repertoire file appears here via TCRdb, limited to in-frame rearrangements. These files lack a portion of the clones; in checked studies, under half of the deficit traces to unresolved V genes, and the cause of the others is not known. This sample has approximately 100,000 clones in its table, and about 90% of those were observed once. 0.75% of the sample is held by the ten biggest clonotypes. Sequencing was carried out using Tregs sorted from blood. The receptors come from a human donor in good health.

The chain joins TRBV27 to TRBJ2-1, with TRBD2 matching over 13 bases. Per germline, CDR1 MNHEY and CDR2 SMNVEV (reference sequence). V shed 1 base, J shed 7 bases, and the junction held 4 bases outside the gene matches. CDR3 length: 16 residues. DNA for the CDR3: TGTGCCAGCAGTTTATTAACTAGCGGGAGGGCTAATGAGCAGTTCTTC. Protein: CASSLLTSGRANEQFF.

The rearrangement joins TRBV2 to TRBJ1-5; a possible D gene is TRBD1 (6 bases). V lost 6 bases and J lost 7, with 19 bases in between. CDR1 and CDR2 (germline): SNHLY, FYNNEI. The length of the CDR3 is 15 residues. The CDR3 loop is CASRSQGLSGQPQHF. The CDR3 DNA sequence: TGTGCCAGCAGAAGTCAGGGGCTATCGGGACAGCCCCAGCATTTT.

CDR3 DNA sequence: TGTGCCAGCAGAACCCCGGGAAAAAAAGATACGCAGTATTTT. Protein sequence: CASRTPGKKDTQYF. The chain carries TRBV6-1 and TRBJ2-3, with TRBD2 as a possible D gene (5 bases). The length of the CDR3 is 14 residues. CDR1 is MNHNS, CDR2 SASEGT, per germline. The V end was cut by 6 bases, the J end by 5 bases, with 15 bases between.

This sequence joins TRBV5-1 and TRBJ2-3, with no clear D. The V and J ends lost 1 base and 1 base respectively, with 7 bases between them. Germline V gene sequence: CDR1 SGHRS, CDR2 YFSETQ. The CDR3 length is 14 residues. The CDR3: CASSLYSRTDTQYF. In nucleotides, the CDR3 is TGCGCCAGCAGCTTGTACTCTCGCACAGATACGCAGTATTTT.

The chain recombines TRBV27 with TRBJ1-1; D not resolved. Trimming shortened V by 0 bases and J by 4 bases, and 6 bases separated the two germline ends. The length of the CDR3 is 13 residues. Germline V gives CDR1 MNHEY, CDR2 SMNVEV (reference sequence). The CDR3 loop is CASSLSTVTEAFF. DNA for the CDR3: TGTGCCAGCAGTTTATCGACCGTCACTGAAGCTTTCTTT.

The chain employs TRBV30 and TRBJ2-7; maybe TRBD1 (6 bases). Trimming cost V 0 bases and J 5 bases, with 11 bases left between them. The CDR3 has 13 residues. Germline V gene data show CDR1 as GTSNPN and CDR2 as SVGIG (reference sequence). The CDR3 nucleotides are TGTGCCTGGAGTGTAAACAGGGCCCACGAGCAGTACTTC. This gives the protein CAWSVNRAHEQYF.

The chain carries TRBV5-1 and TRBJ2-3; 13 bases map to TRBD2. There are 16 residues in the CDR3. The germline gives CDR1 SGHRS, CDR2 YFSETQ. Losses at the gene ends were 4 bases for V and 4 bases for J; bases not matched to a gene: 6. CDR3 loop: CASSRRTSGGADTQYF. CDR3 nucleotide sequence: TGCGCCAGCAGCCGTAGGACTAGCGGGGGAGCAGATACGCAGTATTTT.

The chain uses TRBV6-5 and TRBJ2-1, with no clear D. This CDR3 region has 12 residues. CDR1 and CDR2 (germline): MNHEY, SVGAGI. V lost 0 bases and J 8 bases, leaving 5 bases between the germline ends. CDR3 coding DNA: TGTGCCAGCAGTTACTCGAGTGATGAGCAGTTCTTC. Residues: CASSYSSDEQFF.

This chain uses TRBV7-9 with TRBJ1-1; 7 bases map to TRBD1. Germline assignment: CDR1 SEHNR and CDR2 FQNEAQ (reference sequence). The CDR3 contains 14 residues. V was pared by 3 bases and J by 4 bases, with 5 bases of the junction left unmatched. The CDR3 sequence is CASSFLQGGTEAFF. CDR3 bases: TGTGCCAGCAGCTTTCTCCAGGGGGGCACTGAAGCTTTCTTT.

V gene TRBV6-5 combines with J gene TRBJ2-2, with unresolved D. The V gene lost 0 bases and the J gene lost 4 bases, with 6 bases spanning the gap. This CDR3 has 14 amino acids. In germline, CDR1 is MNHEY, CDR2 SVGAGI. CDR3 nucleotide sequence: TGTGCCAGCAGTTACTCGATGGGCACCGGGGAGCTGTTTTTT. It yields the protein CASSYSMGTGELFF.

This clone was seen more than once but under ten times. The CDR3 sequence: CASSLWGGRASDTQYF. The CDR3 coding sequence is TGCGCCAGCAGCCTCTGGGGTGGGAGGGCCTCAGATACGCAGTATTTT. The V and J genes are TRBV5-1 and TRBJ2-3; 7 nucleotides agree with TRBD2. This CDR3 region has 16 residues. Trimming at V came to 4 bases and at J to 4 bases, leaving 12 bases not matched to a gene. Germline values: CDR1 SGHRS, CDR2 YFSETQ. The full variable domain, its missing parts supplied by reference TRBV5-1 and TRBJ2-3, is KAGVTQTPRYLIKTRGQQVTLSCSPISGHRSVSWYQQTPGQGLQFLFEYFSETQRNKGNFPGRFSGRQFSNSRSEMNVSTLELGDSALYLCASSLWGGRASDTQYFGPGTRLTVL.

The chain is built from TRBV7-3 and TRBJ2-3; TRBD2 is a possible D gene (6 bases). Trimming removed 4 bases at V and 5 bases at J, with 19 bases between. Germline V gives CDR1 SGHTA, CDR2 FQGTGA. The CDR3 covers 16 residues. The CDR3 nucleotides read TGTGCCAGCAGCTCGCTGGGGCTCGGAGGGGTAGATACGCAGTATTTT. Translating gives CASSSLGLGGVDTQYF.

V usage is TRBV18 and J usage is TRBJ1-5; the D is unclear. There are 15 residues in the CDR3. From germline, CDR1 is KGHSH and CDR2 LQKENI. V was clipped by 2 bases and J by 2 bases, with 10 bases between them. The CDR3 spells CASSPGDVGNQPQHF. Written as DNA, the CDR3 is TGTGCCAGCTCACCAGGGGATGTAGGCAATCAGCCCCAGCATTTT.

This clone rates as medium-sized. This chain connects TRBV11-2 to TRBJ1-2; D gene ambiguous. This CDR3 has 13 residues. V was clipped by 6 bases and J by 7 bases, with 15 bases between them. Germline CDR1 SGHAT, CDR2 FQNNGV. DNA of the CDR3: TGTGCCAGCAGAGCCCTCGGTTTTGTTGGCTACACCTTC. Its translation: CASRALGFVGYTF.

The table lists this clone with a count of one. The chain joins TRBV6-5 to TRBJ1-1; TRBD1 might be the D (5 bases). Germline assignment: CDR1 MNHEY and CDR2 SVGAGI. The CDR3 extends over 13 amino acids. V lost 8 bases and J 1 base, leaving 11 bases between the germline ends. The CDR3 loop reads CASHRDGNTEAFF. CDR3 nucleotides: TGTGCCAGCCACCGGGACGGGAACACTGAAGCTTTCTTT.

The V and J genes are TRBV15 and TRBJ2-2; D uncertain. The CDR3 length is 13 residues. Per the germline V gene, CDR1 is LNHNV and CDR2 is YYDKDF (reference sequence). Trimming left V 3 bases short and J 2 bases short, with 4 bases between. The chain's CDR3 is CATSSENTGELFF. Here the CDR3 DNA reads TGTGCCACCAGCAGCGAAAACACCGGGGAGCTGTTTTTT.

This clone has just one count. The chain is built from TRBV30 and TRBJ2-5; 8 nucleotides agree with TRBD2. This CDR3 contains 16 residues. With V trimmed by 0 bases and J by 4 bases, 10 bases remained unmatched. Germline V gene data show CDR1 as GTSNPN and CDR2 as SVGIG (reference sequence). The CDR3 bases are TGTGCCTGGAGTGTACGGCGCGGGAGGACCGGAGAGACCCAGTACTTC. Translating it yields CAWSVRRGRTGETQYF.

The rearrangement uses TRBV7-6 and TRBJ2-3; D unclear. V was pared by 4 bases and J by 1 base, with 15 bases between. Per germline, CDR1 SGHVS and CDR2 FNYEAQ. CDR3 length equals 16 residues. The CDR3 reads CASSSVTNLGTDTQYF. CDR3 DNA sequence: TGTGCCAGCAGCTCCGTGACCAACCTTGGCACAGATACGCAGTATTTT.

The J gene is TRBJ1-6, the V gene TRBV7-9, with D unresolved. The germline V and J ends were trimmed by 1 base and 8 bases, with 6 bases remaining between them. Germline V gives CDR1 SEHNR, CDR2 FQNEAQ (reference sequence). This CDR3 spans 13 amino acids. CDR3 residues: CASSLVGDSPLHF. CDR3 coding DNA: TGTGCCAGCAGCTTAGTTGGGGATTCACCCCTCCACTTT.

This chain joins TRBV19 and TRBJ2-7, with D maybe TRBD1 (6 bases). The CDR3 covers 16 residues. V shed 6 bases and J shed 0 bases, with 18 bases lying between them. Germline assignment: CDR1 LNHDA and CDR2 SQIVND (reference sequence). CDR3: CASRELRGAGSYEQYF. CDR3 bases: TGTGCCAGTAGGGAACTCAGGGGCGCGGGCTCCTACGAGCAGTACTTC.

The CDR3 reads CASSLTEWTSGGLGPYEQYF. Here the CDR3 DNA reads TGTGCCAGCAGTTTAACGGAGTGGACTAGCGGGGGCCTGGGGCCCTACGAGCAGTACTTC. The chain carries TRBV27 and TRBJ2-7; 13 positions agree with TRBD2. J lost 2 bases, V lost 2 bases, and 15 bases had no gene match. Germline V gene lookup returns CDR1 MNHEY and CDR2 SMNVEV (reference sequence). CDR3 length equals 20 residues.

This clone was counted only a few times. The genes are TRBV20-1 and TRBJ1-1; D uncertain. This CDR3 is built from 11 residues. V was cut by 2 bases and J by 7 bases, with 8 bases left in between. Looked up from germline, CDR1 is DFQATT and CDR2 is SNEGSKA (reference sequence). The CDR3 nucleotides read TGCAGTGCTAGAATAACAGTTGAAGCTTTCTTT. It encodes CSARITVEAFF.

As to this clone: Because the CDR3 is missing its conserved closing phenylalanine or tryptophan, this is likely a read error. The limits of the CDR3 on the DNA are not certain, so only TCRdb's listed CDR3 is given. The chain carries TRBV15 and TRBJ1-1; the table's D call, TRBD1, has no DNA check behind it. The CDR3 contains 14 residues when both ends are counted. In germline, CDR1 is LNHNV, CDR2 YYDKDF (reference sequence). The CDR3 reads CATSRPDWTDMCFV.

The genes are TRBV4-2 and TRBJ1-3; D unclear. Germline CDR1 reads LGHNA; CDR2 reads YNFKEQ. The length of the CDR3 is 14 residues. Trimming shortened V by 0 bases and J by 4 bases, and 7 bases separated the two germline ends. In DNA, the CDR3 is TGTGCCAGCAGCCAAGAAAGGGTAGGAAACACCATATATTTT. This codes for CASSQERVGNTIYF.

The chain is built from TRBV10-1 and TRBJ2-1; TRBD1 agrees at 8 bases. The CDR3 is 14 residues long. J gave up 9 bases and V 6 bases, and 10 bases lay outside the gene matches. Looked up from germline, CDR1 is WNHNN and CDR2 is SYGVQD (reference sequence). CDR3 nucleotides: TGCGCCAGCAGCCAGGACAGGGCGGTCGGTGAGCAGTTCTTC. Amino acid sequence: CASSQDRAVGEQFF.

DNA of the CDR3: TGCGCCAGCAGCTTGGAGGTTAGGCCGGGAGGGCCAAATGAGCAGTTCTTC. Amino acid sequence: CASSLEVRPGGPNEQFF. The V and J genes are TRBV5-1 and TRBJ2-1; 8 nucleotides line up with TRBD2. V was clipped by 0 bases and J by 7 bases; unmatched bases: 12. The CDR3 runs 17 residues. Germline CDR1 SGHRS, CDR2 YFSETQ.

The chain has TRBV5-5 and TRBJ2-7; 7 nucleotides line up with TRBD1. CDR3 size: 14 residues. With V trimmed by 1 base and J by 1 base, 2 bases remained unmatched. Germline lookup yields CDR1 SGHKS and CDR2 YYEKEE (reference sequence). The CDR3 loop is CASSLYRGSYEQYF. The CDR3 nucleotides read TGTGCCAGCAGCTTGTACAGGGGATCCTACGAGCAGTACTTC.

V is TRBV11-3 and J is TRBJ2-2, with 7 bases that match TRBD1. CDR1 is SGHNT, CDR2 YENEEA, per germline. This CDR3 comprises 14 residues. Trimming at V came to 5 bases and at J to 6 bases, leaving 6 bases not matched to a gene. The CDR3 nucleotides are TGTGCCAGCAGCGCCGACAGGGATGCCGGGGAGCTGTTTTTT. Its protein product is CASSADRDAGELFF. Variable domain in full (rest from reference TRBV11-3 and TRBJ2-2): EAGVVQSPRYKIIEKKQPVAFWCNPISGHNTLYWYLQNLGQGPELLIRYENEEAVDDSQLPKDRFSAERLKGVDSTLKIQPAELGDSAVYLCASSADRDAGELFFGEGSRLTVL.

This rearrangement joins TRBV19 to TRBJ1-2, with 8 bases aligning to TRBD1. V shed 6 bases, J shed 0 bases, and the junction held 0 bases outside the gene matches. The CDR3 sequence is 13 residues long. The germline V gene encodes CDR1 LNHDA and CDR2 SQIVND (reference sequence). DNA for the CDR3: TGTGCCAGTAGGACAGGGGCTAACTATGGCTACACCTTC. As protein: CASRTGANYGYTF.